The T cell receptor (beta chain) described here comes from a study of blood T cell repertoires in COVID-19. V was shortened by 4 bases and J by 0 bases, with 13 bases between the two germline ends. The CDR3 is made up of 16 amino acids. The germline V gene encodes CDR1 SGHAT and CDR2 FQNNGV. This table comes from immunoSEQ multiplex PCR, and its TCRdb copy is limited to in-frame clones, with some not included. The table lists 55,000 to 70,000 clones, roughly 91% of them singletons. This sequence joins TRBV11-2 and TRBJ1-3; D is undetermined. The receptor was isolated from a woman between 18 and 29 years old with acute or convalescent COVID-19. Sequences were obtained from peripheral blood. CDR3: CASSSYPSPSGNTIYF. In DNA form, the CDR3 reads TGTGCCAGCAGCTCCTATCCAAGTCCCTCTGGAAACACCATATATTTT. Variable domain in full (rest from reference TRBV11-2 and TRBJ1-3): EAGVAQSPRYKIIEKRQSVAFWCNPISGHATLYWYQQILGQGPKLLIQFQNNGVVDDSQLPKDRFSAERLKGVDSTLKIQPAKLEDSAVYLCASSSYPSPSGNTIYFGEGSWLTVV.